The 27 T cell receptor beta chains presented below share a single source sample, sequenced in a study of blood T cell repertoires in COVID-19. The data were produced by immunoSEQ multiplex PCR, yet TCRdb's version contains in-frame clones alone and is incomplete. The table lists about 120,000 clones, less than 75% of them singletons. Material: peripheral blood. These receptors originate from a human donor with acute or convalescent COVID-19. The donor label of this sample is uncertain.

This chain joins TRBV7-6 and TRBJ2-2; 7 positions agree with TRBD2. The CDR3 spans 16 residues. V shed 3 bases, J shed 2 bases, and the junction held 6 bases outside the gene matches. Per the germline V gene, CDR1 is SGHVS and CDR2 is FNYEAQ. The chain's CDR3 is CASSLVGTTNTGELFF. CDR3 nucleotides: TGTGCCAGCAGCTTGGTGGGGACTACCAACACCGGGGAGCTGTTTTTT.

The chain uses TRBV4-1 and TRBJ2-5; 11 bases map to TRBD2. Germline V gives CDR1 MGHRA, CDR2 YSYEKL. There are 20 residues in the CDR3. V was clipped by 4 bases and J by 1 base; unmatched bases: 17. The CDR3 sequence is CASSLRTLGLAAGGQETQYF. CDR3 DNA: TGCGCCAGCAGCCTCCGTACTCTGGGACTAGCGGCGGGGGGCCAAGAGACCCAGTACTTC.

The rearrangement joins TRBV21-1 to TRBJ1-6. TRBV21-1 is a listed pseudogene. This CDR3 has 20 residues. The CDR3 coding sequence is TGTGCCAGCAGCAGGGAGGGTTCGGGGCAACCGAGCTCCTATAATTCACCCCTCCACTTT. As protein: CASSREGSGQPSSYNSPLHF.

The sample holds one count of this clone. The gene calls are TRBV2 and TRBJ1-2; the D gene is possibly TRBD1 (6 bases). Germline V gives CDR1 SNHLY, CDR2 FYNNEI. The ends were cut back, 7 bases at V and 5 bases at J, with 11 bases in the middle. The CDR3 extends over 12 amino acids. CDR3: CASKGGEYGYTF. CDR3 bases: TGTGCCAGCAAGGGGGGGGAATATGGCTACACCTTC.

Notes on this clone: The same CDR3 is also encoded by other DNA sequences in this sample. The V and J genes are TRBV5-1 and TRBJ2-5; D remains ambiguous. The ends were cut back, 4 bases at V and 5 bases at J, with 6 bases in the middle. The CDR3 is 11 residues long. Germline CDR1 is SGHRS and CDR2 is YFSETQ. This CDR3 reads CASSEQETQYF. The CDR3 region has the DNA TGCGCCAGCAGCGAACAGGAGACCCAGTACTTC.

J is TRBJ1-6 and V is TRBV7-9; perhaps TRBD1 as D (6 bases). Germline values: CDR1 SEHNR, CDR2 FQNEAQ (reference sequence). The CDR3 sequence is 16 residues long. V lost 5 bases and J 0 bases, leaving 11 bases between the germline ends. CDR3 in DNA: TGTGCCAGCAGCCCCCAGGGGAGCTCCTATAATTCACCCCTCCACTTT. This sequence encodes CASSPQGSSYNSPLHF.

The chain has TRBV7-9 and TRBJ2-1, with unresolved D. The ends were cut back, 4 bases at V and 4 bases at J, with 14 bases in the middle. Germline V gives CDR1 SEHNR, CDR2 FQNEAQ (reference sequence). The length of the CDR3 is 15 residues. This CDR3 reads CASSSRHRPYNEQFF. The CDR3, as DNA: TGTGCCAGCAGCTCCCGACACCGACCTTACAATGAGCAGTTCTTC.

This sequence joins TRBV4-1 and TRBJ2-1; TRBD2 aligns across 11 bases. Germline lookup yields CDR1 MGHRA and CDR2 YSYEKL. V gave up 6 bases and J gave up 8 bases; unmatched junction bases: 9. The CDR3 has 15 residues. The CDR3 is CASRDSGGARDEQFF. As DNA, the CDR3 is TGCGCCAGCAGGGATAGCGGGGGGGCTCGAGATGAGCAGTTCTTC.

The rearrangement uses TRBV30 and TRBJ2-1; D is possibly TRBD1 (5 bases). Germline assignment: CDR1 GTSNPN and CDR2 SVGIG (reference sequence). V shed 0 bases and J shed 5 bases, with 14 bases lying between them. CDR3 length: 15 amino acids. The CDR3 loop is CAWSVDLRVNNEQFF. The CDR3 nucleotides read TGTGCCTGGAGTGTAGACCTCAGGGTCAACAATGAGCAGTTCTTC.

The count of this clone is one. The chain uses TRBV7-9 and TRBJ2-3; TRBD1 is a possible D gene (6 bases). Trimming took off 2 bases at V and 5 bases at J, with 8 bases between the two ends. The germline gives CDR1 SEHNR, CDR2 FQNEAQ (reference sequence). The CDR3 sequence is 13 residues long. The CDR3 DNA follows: TGTGCCAGCAGCTTAACAGGGTTAGATACGCAGTATTTT. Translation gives CASSLTGLDTQYF.

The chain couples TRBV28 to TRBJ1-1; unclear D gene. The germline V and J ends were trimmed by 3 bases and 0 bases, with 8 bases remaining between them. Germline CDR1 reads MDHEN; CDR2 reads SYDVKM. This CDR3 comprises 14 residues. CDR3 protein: CASSLARMNTEAFF. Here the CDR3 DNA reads TGTGCCAGCAGTTTGGCCCGCATGAACACTGAAGCTTTCTTT.

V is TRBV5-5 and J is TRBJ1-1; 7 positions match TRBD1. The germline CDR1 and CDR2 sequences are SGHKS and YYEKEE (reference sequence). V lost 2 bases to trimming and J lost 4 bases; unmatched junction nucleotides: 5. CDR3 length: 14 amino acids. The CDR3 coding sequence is TGTGCCAGCAGCTTCCAGACAGGGATCACTGAAGCTTTCTTT. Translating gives CASSFQTGITEAFF.

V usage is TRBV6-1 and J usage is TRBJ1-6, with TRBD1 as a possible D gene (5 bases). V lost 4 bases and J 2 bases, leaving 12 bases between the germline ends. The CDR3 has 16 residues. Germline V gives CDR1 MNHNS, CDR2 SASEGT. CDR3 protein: CASSVLSGTYNSPLHF. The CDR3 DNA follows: TGTGCCAGCAGTGTCCTCTCAGGGACCTATAATTCACCCCTCCACTTT.

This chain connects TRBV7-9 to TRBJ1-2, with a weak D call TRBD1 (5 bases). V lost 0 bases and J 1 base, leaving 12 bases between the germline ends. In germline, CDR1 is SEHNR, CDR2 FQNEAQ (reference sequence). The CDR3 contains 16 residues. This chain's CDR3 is CASSLASGGHNYGYTF. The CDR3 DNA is TGTGCCAGCAGCTTAGCGTCAGGCGGACATAACTATGGCTACACCTTC.

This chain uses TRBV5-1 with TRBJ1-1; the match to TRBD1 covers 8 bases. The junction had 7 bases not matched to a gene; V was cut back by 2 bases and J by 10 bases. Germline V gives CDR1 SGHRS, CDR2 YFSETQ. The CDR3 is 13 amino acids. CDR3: CASSFDRGPGAFF. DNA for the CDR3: TGCGCCAGCAGCTTTGACAGGGGCCCAGGAGCTTTCTTT.

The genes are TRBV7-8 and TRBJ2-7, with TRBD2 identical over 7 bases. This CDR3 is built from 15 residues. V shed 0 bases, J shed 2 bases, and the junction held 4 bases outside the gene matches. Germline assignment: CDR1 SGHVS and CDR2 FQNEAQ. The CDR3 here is CASSLAGGETYEQYF. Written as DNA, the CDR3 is TGTGCCAGCAGCTTAGCGGGGGGGGAAACCTACGAGCAGTACTTC.

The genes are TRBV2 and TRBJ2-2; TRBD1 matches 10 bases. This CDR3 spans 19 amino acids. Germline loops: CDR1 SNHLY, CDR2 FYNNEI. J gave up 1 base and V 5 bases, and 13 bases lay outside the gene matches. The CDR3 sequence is CASSKTTGGLTLNTGELFF. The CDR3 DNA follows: TGTGCCAGCAGTAAAACGACAGGGGGCTTAACTTTGAACACCGGGGAGCTGTTTTTT. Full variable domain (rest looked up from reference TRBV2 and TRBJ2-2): EPEVTQTPSHQVTQMGQEVILRCVPISNHLYFYWYRQILGQKVEFLVSFYNNEISEKSEIFDDQFSVERPDGSNFTLKIRSTKLEDSAMYFCASSKTTGGLTLNTGELFFGEGSRLTVL.

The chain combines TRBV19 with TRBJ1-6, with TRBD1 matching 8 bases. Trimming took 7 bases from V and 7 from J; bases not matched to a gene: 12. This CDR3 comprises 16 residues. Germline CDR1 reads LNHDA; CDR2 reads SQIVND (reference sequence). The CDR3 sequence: CASTNGPRQGNSPLHF. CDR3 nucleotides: TGTGCCAGTACCAACGGCCCCAGACAGGGGAATTCACCCCTCCACTTT. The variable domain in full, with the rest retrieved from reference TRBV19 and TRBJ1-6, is DGGITQSPKYLFRKEGQNVTLSCEQNLNHDAMYWYRQDPGQGLRLIYYSQIVNDFQKGDIAEGYSVSREKKESFPLTVTSAQKNPTAFYLCASTNGPRQGNSPLHFGNGTRLTVT.

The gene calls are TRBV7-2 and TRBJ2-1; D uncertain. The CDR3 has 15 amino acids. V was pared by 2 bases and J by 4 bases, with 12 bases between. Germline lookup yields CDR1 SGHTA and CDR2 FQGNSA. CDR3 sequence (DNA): TGTGCCAGCAGCTTATACGATGATCAGTACAATGAGCAGTTCTTC. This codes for CASSLYDDQYNEQFF.

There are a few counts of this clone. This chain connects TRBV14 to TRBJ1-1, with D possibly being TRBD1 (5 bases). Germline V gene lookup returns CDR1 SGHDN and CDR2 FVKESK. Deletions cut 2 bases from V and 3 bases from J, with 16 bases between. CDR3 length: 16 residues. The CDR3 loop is CASSQRLGELDTEAFF. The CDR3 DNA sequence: TGTGCCAGCAGCCAAAGATTAGGGGAATTGGACACTGAAGCTTTCTTT.

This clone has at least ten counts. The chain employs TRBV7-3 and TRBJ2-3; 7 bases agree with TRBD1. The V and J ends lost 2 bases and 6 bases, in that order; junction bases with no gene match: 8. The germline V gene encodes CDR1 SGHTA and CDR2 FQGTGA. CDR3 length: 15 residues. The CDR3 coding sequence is TGTGCCAGCAGCTTATACCCACAGGGGACGGATACGCAGTATTTT. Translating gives CASSLYPQGTDTQYF.

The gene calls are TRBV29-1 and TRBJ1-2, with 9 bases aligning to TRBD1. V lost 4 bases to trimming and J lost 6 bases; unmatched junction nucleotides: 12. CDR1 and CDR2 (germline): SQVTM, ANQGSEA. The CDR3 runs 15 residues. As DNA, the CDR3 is TGCAGCGTTGCTCTTGACCCCTGGACAGGGGATGGCTACACCTTC. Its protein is CSVALDPWTGDGYTF.

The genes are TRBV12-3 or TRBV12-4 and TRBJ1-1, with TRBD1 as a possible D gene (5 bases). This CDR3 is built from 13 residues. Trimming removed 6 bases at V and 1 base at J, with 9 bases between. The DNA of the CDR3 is TGTGCCAGCAGGGCTACAGGGAACACTGAAGCTTTCTTT. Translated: CASRATGNTEAFF.

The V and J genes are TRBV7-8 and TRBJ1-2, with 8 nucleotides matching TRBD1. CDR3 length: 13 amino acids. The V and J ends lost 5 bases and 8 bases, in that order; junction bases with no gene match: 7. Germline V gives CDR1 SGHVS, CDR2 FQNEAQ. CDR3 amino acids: CASSPRTGTGYTF. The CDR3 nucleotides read TGTGCCAGCAGCCCCAGGACAGGGACGGGCTACACCTTC.

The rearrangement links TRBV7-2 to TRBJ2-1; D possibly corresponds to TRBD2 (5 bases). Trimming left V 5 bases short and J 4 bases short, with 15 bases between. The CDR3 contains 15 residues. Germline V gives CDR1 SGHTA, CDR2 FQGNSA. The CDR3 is CASSPGGAQYNEQFF. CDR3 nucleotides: TGTGCCAGCAGCCCTGGAGGAGCCCAATACAATGAGCAGTTCTTC. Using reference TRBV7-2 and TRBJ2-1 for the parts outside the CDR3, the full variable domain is GAGVSQSPSNKVTEKGKDVELRCDPISGHTALYWYRQSLGQGLEFLIYFQGNSAPDKSGLPSDRFSAERTGGSVSTLTIQRTQQEDSAVYLCASSPGGAQYNEQFFGPGTRLTVL.

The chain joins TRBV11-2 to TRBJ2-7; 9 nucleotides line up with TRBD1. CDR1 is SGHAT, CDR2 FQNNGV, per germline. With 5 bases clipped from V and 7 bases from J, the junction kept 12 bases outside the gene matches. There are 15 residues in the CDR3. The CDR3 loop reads CASSRSGTGRGEQYF. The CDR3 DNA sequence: TGTGCCAGCAGCCGATCCGGGACAGGGAGGGGAGAGCAGTACTTC. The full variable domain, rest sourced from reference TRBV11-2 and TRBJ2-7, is EAGVAQSPRYKIIEKRQSVAFWCNPISGHATLYWYQQILGQGPKLLIQFQNNGVVDDSQLPKDRFSAERLKGVDSTLKIQPAKLEDSAVYLCASSRSGTGRGEQYFGPGTRLTVT.

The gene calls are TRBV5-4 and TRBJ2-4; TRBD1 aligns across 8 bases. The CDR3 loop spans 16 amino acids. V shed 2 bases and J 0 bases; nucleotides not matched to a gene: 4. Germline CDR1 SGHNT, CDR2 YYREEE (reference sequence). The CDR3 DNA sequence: TGTGCCAGCAGCTTCGGGACAGGTCTAGCCAAAAACATTCAGTACTTC. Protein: CASSFGTGLAKNIQYF.